This T cell receptor (beta chain) originates from a study of T cell changes during pregnancy in multiple sclerosis. V trimming: 0 bases; J trimming: 4 bases; junction bases outside the gene matches: 11. CDR3 length: 19 residues. Germline V gene sequence: CDR1 ENHRY, CDR2 SYGVKD. The repertoire was sequenced with immunoSEQ multiplex PCR; TCRdb's copy has only in-frame clones and lacks some. The sample shows just under 35,000 clones, just over 90% of them seen only once. This chain links TRBV10-3 with TRBJ2-3; the match to TRBD2 covers 12 bases. This TCR was sampled from a female donor in good health, enrolled as a control in a pregnancy study. Sequenced material: peripheral blood, taken in the second trimester of pregnancy. The CDR3 region has the DNA TGTGCCATCAGTGAGTCGCCTAGCGGGGGGGTGGGTGGTGCAGATACGCAGTATTTT. It specifies CAISESPSGGVGGADTQYF.